Below are 32 T cell receptor beta chains sequenced from a single sample in a study of response to subunit inactivated influenza vaccine. TCRdb reprocessed the RT-PCR reads via MiXCR and lists one record per CDR3 protein. The repertoire includes almost 600,000 distinct CDR3 sequences, about 14% of them detected once, and roughly 11% sits in the top ten. Material: PBMCs from blood, obtained 12 days after vaccination. These receptor sequences come from a man aged 50 or older who received an inactivated influenza vaccine.

This clonotype was seen repeatedly, ten times or more. The chain recombines TRBV7-9 with TRBJ2-7; a weak D match, TRBD1 (6 bases). This CDR3 contains 13 residues. Germline CDR1 is SEHNR and CDR2 is FQNEAQ (reference sequence). The germline V and J ends were trimmed by 5 bases and 3 bases, with 11 bases remaining between them. Here the CDR3 DNA reads TGTGCCAGCAGCCAAAGACAGGACTACGAGCAGTACTTC. Protein: CASSQRQDYEQYF.

This clonotype was seen once. The chain carries TRBV7-9 and TRBJ2-1, with D perhaps assigned TRBD1 or TRBD2 (6 bases each). The CDR3 contains 17 residues. Trimming left V 6 bases short and J 8 bases short, with 26 bases between. The germline CDR1 and CDR2 sequences are SEHNR and FQNEAQ (reference sequence). The CDR3 is CASSSSRLGGPLDEQFF. The CDR3, as DNA: TGTGCCAGCAGTTCCTCCCGTTTAGGGGGGCCATTAGATGAGCAGTTCTTC. The variable domain in full, completed from reference TRBV7-9 and TRBJ2-1, reads DTGVSQNPRHKITKRGQNVTFRCDPISEHNRLYWYRQTLGQGPEFLTYFQNEAQLEKSRLLSDRFSAERPKGSFSTLEIQRTEQGDSAMYLCASSSSRLGGPLDEQFFGPGTRLTVL.

This clonotype is a singleton in its sample. The chain recombines TRBV18 with TRBJ2-1, with 9 bases that match TRBD2. The CDR3 loop spans 16 amino acids. V shed 6 bases, J shed 2 bases, and the junction held 8 bases outside the gene matches. Germline lookup yields CDR1 KGHSH and CDR2 LQKENI. The DNA of the CDR3 is TGTGCCAGCTCCCGAACTAGCGGGCCAACCTACAATGAGCAGTTCTTC. Protein product: CASSRTSGPTYNEQFF.

The genes are TRBV4-3 and TRBJ1-2, with D maybe TRBD1 (6 bases). Trimming left V 0 bases short and J 8 bases short, with 13 bases between. CDR1 and CDR2 from the germline V gene are LGHNA and YSLEER. The CDR3 is 14 residues long. The CDR3 here is CASSQDNRVVGYTF. CDR3 DNA: TGCGCCAGCAGCCAAGATAACAGGGTGGTAGGCTACACCTTC.

V and J are TRBV27 and TRBJ2-1; 12 bases fit TRBD2. Trimming removed 5 bases from V and 7 bases from J; junction bases left unmatched: 6. The CDR3 is 15 amino acids. CDR1 MNHEY and CDR2 SMNVEV come from the germline V gene (reference sequence). CDR3 coding DNA: TGTGCCAGCAGTCCCGGGACTAGCGGGTGGAATGAGCAGTTCTTC. Its protein is CASSPGTSGWNEQFF.

This clonotype was detected a few times. CDR3 amino acids: CATKDGANGHQPQHF. The CDR3 DNA sequence: TGTGCCACCAAGGACGGAGCAAACGGCCATCAGCCCCAGCATTTT. The chain carries TRBV6-1 and TRBJ1-5; D unclear. The germline V gene has CDR1 MNHNS and CDR2 SASEGT. The ends were cut back, 10 bases at V and 5 bases at J, with 21 bases in the middle. The CDR3 is 15 residues long.

This rearrangement joins TRBV27 to TRBJ1-5; D ambiguous. The V end was cut by 6 bases, the J end by 4 bases, with 13 bases between. CDR1 is MNHEY, CDR2 SMNVEV, per germline (reference sequence). The CDR3 runs to 14 residues. Written as DNA, the CDR3 is TGTGCCAGCAGAAACCGGGGTTTGAATCAGCCCCAGCATTTT. This sequence encodes CASRNRGLNQPQHF.

As regards this clonotype: A much larger clonotype is one base distant, so this may be a read error. The chain combines TRBV12-3 or TRBV12-4 with TRBJ1-6; D gene uncertain. This CDR3 spans 15 amino acids. V gave up 5 bases and J gave up 8 bases, with 16 bases separating them. CDR3 sequence (DNA): TGTGCCAGCAGTCTTTCTCTAAGGAGGGATTCACCCCTCCACTTT. This sequence encodes CASSLSLRRDSPLHF.

CDR3 loop: CASSLNLGGEVTGELFF. The CDR3 coding sequence is TGTGCCAGCAGTCTAAACCTCGGGGGGGAAGTGACCGGGGAGCTGTTTTTT. V and J are TRBV28 and TRBJ2-2, with 8 bases aligning to TRBD2. The CDR3 runs 17 residues. Germline V gene lookup returns CDR1 MDHEN and CDR2 SYDVKM. Trimming cost V 5 bases and J 5 bases; bases outside gene matches: 13.

Comment on this clonotype: A much larger clone lies one base from this, so it may be a read error. The gene calls are TRBV20-1 and TRBJ1-2, with a tentative D call TRBD1 (5 bases). Germline CDR1 DFQATT, CDR2 SNEGSKA (reference sequence). With 0 bases removed from V and 3 bases from J, the gap between germline ends came to 5 bases. CDR3 length: 12 residues. CDR3 region: CSARDRDYGYTF. The CDR3, as DNA: TGCAGTGCTAGAGACAGGGACTATGGCTACACCTTC.

This clonotype has a count of ten or more. The V gene is TRBV20-1, the J gene TRBJ2-7; 7 bases match TRBD1. From germline, CDR1 is DFQATT and CDR2 SNEGSKA (reference sequence). The length of the CDR3 is 15 residues. J lost 2 bases, V lost 2 bases, and 9 bases had no gene match. CDR3: CSARNPGQVPYEQYF. The CDR3 coding sequence is TGCAGTGCTAGAAATCCCGGACAGGTCCCCTACGAGCAGTACTTC.

The chain is built from TRBV7-2 and TRBJ2-1; unclear D gene. CDR1 SGHTA and CDR2 FQGNSA come from the germline V gene. Trimming removed 1 base at V and 6 bases at J, with 13 bases between. CDR3 length: 15 amino acids. CDR3 in DNA: TGTGCCAGCAGCTTAGGCTACCAAAGAGGCAATGAGCAGTTCTTC. Its protein is CASSLGYQRGNEQFF.

This clonotype was seen a few times. The chain has TRBV20-1 and TRBJ1-2, with TRBD1 matching over 8 bases. Germline V CDR1 and CDR2: DFQATT, SNEGSKA (reference sequence). The V segment lost 4 bases and the J segment 8 bases; nucleotides outside the gene matches: 9. The CDR3 spans 13 residues. CDR3 amino acids: CSATGGGLGGYTF. The CDR3 region has the DNA TGCAGTGCTACAGGGGGCGGTCTAGGCGGCTACACCTTC.

The rearrangement links TRBV20-1 to TRBJ1-2; a possible D gene is TRBD1 (6 bases). There are 15 residues in the CDR3. In germline, CDR1 is DFQATT, CDR2 SNEGSKA (reference sequence). V shed 5 bases and J shed 7 bases, with 23 bases lying between them. The CDR3 is CSAQPPRGGWIGYTF. CDR3 bases: TGCAGTGCTCAACCCCCCAGGGGTGGGTGGATTGGCTACACCTTC.

This clonotype was counted at least ten times. The CDR3 sequence: CSARAAASLYEQYF. CDR3 DNA: TGCAGTGCTCGGGCCGCAGCTAGTCTGTACGAGCAGTACTTC. The chain couples TRBV20-1 to TRBJ2-7; D is unresolved. Trimming stripped 5 bases from V and 4 bases from J, with 18 bases between. This CDR3 comprises 14 residues. Per the germline V gene, CDR1 is DFQATT and CDR2 is SNEGSKA (reference sequence).

The CDR3 loop reads CATSDLHDYGYTF. DNA of the CDR3: TGTGCCACCAGTGATTTGCACGACTATGGCTACACCTTC. The chain uses TRBV24-1 and TRBJ1-2; no clear D gene. This CDR3 has 13 residues. Looked up from germline, CDR1 is KGHDR and CDR2 is SFDVKD. V lost 0 bases and J lost 3, with 4 bases in between.

V and J are TRBV5-5 and TRBJ2-2; D is undetermined. The CDR3 consists of 17 residues. V was trimmed by 6 bases and J by 1 base, leaving 19 bases between them. Germline values: CDR1 SGHKS, CDR2 YYEKEE (reference sequence). CDR3 loop: CASTPSLTALNTGELFF. The CDR3 DNA sequence: TGTGCCAGCACCCCTTCACTTACAGCGCTGAACACCGGGGAGCTGTTTTTT.

This clonotype turned up a few times. The chain joins TRBV12-3 or TRBV12-4 to TRBJ2-2, with 9 nucleotides matching TRBD1. The CDR3 sequence is 16 residues long. V lost 6 bases, J lost 4 bases, and 9 bases stayed unmatched. The CDR3 loop reads CASSLGQGLGTGELFF. The CDR3 DNA sequence: TGTGCCAGCAGCCTGGGACAGGGTCTTGGCACCGGGGAGCTGTTTTTT.

The chain is built from TRBV4-3 and TRBJ2-6, with unresolved D. CDR3 length equals 18 residues. Germline loops: CDR1 LGHNA, CDR2 YSLEER. V was cut by 0 bases and J by 0 bases, with 12 bases left in between. The CDR3 sequence is CASSQERPFSSGANVLTF. Written as DNA, the CDR3 is TGCGCCAGCAGCCAAGAGCGGCCCTTTAGCTCTGGGGCCAACGTCCTGACTTTC.

This rearrangement joins TRBV12-3 or TRBV12-4 to TRBJ1-1, with a tentative D call TRBD1 (6 bases). V lost 6 bases and J 6 bases, leaving 14 bases between the germline ends. The CDR3 length is 13 residues. The CDR3 spells CASRRGGRAEAFF. DNA of the CDR3: TGTGCCAGCAGGAGAGGGGGTAGGGCTGAAGCTTTCTTT.

CDR3 protein: CASSVGTSSSDEQFF. CDR3 DNA: TGCGCCAGCAGCGTCGGGACTAGCTCTTCCGATGAGCAGTTCTTC. The V call is TRBV5-1, the J call TRBJ2-1; TRBD2 matches at 9 bases. The CDR3 totals 15 residues. Germline CDR1 is SGHRS and CDR2 is YFSETQ. V was pared by 4 bases and J by 8 bases, with 10 bases of the junction left unmatched.

This clonotype was recorded at least ten times. The chain links TRBV4-1 to TRBJ1-2, with unresolved D. Trimming shortened V by 4 bases and J by 5 bases, and 14 bases separated the two germline ends. Looked up from germline, CDR1 is MGHRA and CDR2 is YSYEKL. The CDR3 runs 14 residues. For the CDR3, the DNA is TGCGCCAGCAGCCCCGAGACAAGGTTATATGGCTACACCTTC. Translating it yields CASSPETRLYGYTF.

This clonotype was recorded many times. DNA of the CDR3: TGTGCCAGCACCGCCGGTATGACAGTGACGGGTTTCACTGAAGCTTTCTTT. Its protein is CASTAGMTVTGFTEAFF. The V gene is TRBV12-3 or TRBV12-4, the J gene TRBJ1-1, with a possible D match to TRBD1 (5 bases). The CDR3 contains 17 residues. V was pared by 7 bases and J by 4 bases, with 25 bases between.

This clonotype has a handful of counts. This chain links TRBV19 with TRBJ1-4, with D unclear. Looked up from germline, CDR1 is LNHDA and CDR2 is SQIVND (reference sequence). Trimming cost V 1 base and J 12 bases, with 18 bases left between them. The CDR3 has 15 residues. For the CDR3, the DNA is TGTGCCAGTAGTATAGGAGGGATCCCGCCAGAGGAACTGTTTTTT. Residues: CASSIGGIPPEELFF.

The chain links TRBV20-1 to TRBJ2-5, with 10 bases fitting TRBD2. Germline CDR1 reads DFQATT; CDR2 reads SNEGSKA (reference sequence). The CDR3 extends over 19 amino acids. With V trimmed by 4 bases and J by 2 bases, 19 bases remained unmatched. The CDR3 DNA follows: TGCAGTGCTATTTTTTACCCGGTGTGGACTAGCGGACCACAAGAGACCCAGTACTTC. Translation: CSAIFYPVWTSGPQETQYF.

This clonotype appeared a few times. The rearrangement links TRBV5-1 to TRBJ2-5, with D possibly TRBD2 on 6 matching bases. Germline V gives CDR1 SGHRS, CDR2 YFSETQ. V shed 3 bases and J shed 1 base, with 16 bases lying between them. This CDR3 comprises 16 residues. The CDR3 DNA follows: TGCGCCAGCAGCTACCTAGGGACTGCCTCCCAAGAGACCCAGTACTTC. It is translated as CASSYLGTASQETQYF.

This clonotype was detected a few times. The V call is TRBV2, the J call TRBJ1-5; 9 nucleotides line up with TRBD1. The CDR3 length is 14 residues. V lost 3 bases to trimming and J lost 7 bases; unmatched junction nucleotides: 4. Germline V gene data show CDR1 as SNHLY and CDR2 as FYNNEI. This CDR3 is CASSDTGGRQPQHF. The CDR3, as DNA: TGTGCCAGCAGTGATACAGGGGGCAGGCAGCCCCAGCATTTT.

The CDR3 is CASSLADYTYNEQFF. The CDR3 nucleotides are TGCGCCAGCAGCTTGGCCGACTACACCTACAATGAGCAGTTCTTC. The chain carries TRBV5-1 and TRBJ2-1; D is perhaps TRBD2 (5 bases). Germline V gives CDR1 SGHRS, CDR2 YFSETQ. Deletions cut 0 bases from V and 2 bases from J, with 9 bases between. The CDR3 sequence is 15 residues long.

V gene TRBV15 combines with J gene TRBJ2-6; D gene ambiguous. The ends were cut back, 0 bases at V and 0 bases at J, with 9 bases in the middle. Germline-derived CDR1 and CDR2 are LNHNV and YYDKDF (reference sequence). This CDR3 region has 17 residues. CDR3 protein: CATSRDLTSSGANVLTF. CDR3 DNA sequence: TGTGCCACCAGCAGAGATCTCACGAGCTCTGGGGCCAACGTCCTGACTTTC. Complete variable domain (other parts from reference TRBV15 and TRBJ2-6): DAMVIQNPRYQVTQFGKPVTLSCSQTLNHNVMYWYQQKSSQAPKLLFHYYDKDFNNEADTPDNFQSRRPNTSFCFLDIRSPGLGDTAMYLCATSRDLTSSGANVLTFGAGSRLTVL.

The chain carries TRBV15 and TRBJ2-6; maybe TRBD2 (6 bases). The germline gives CDR1 LNHNV, CDR2 YYDKDF (reference sequence). V lost 3 bases and J 0 bases, leaving 12 bases between the germline ends. CDR3 length: 17 residues. CDR3 region: CATSRPGLISGANVLTF. In nucleotides, the CDR3 is TGTGCCACCAGCAGGCCGGGACTGATCTCTGGGGCCAACGTCCTGACTTTC.

This clonotype was detected many times. V usage is TRBV7-2 and J usage is TRBJ2-1, with 9 bases matching TRBD2. Per germline, CDR1 SGHTA and CDR2 FQGNSA. V was pared by 1 base and J by 4 bases, with 2 bases of the junction left unmatched. This CDR3 comprises 15 residues. CDR3 DNA sequence: TGTGCCAGCAGCTTAGTGCTAGCGGGGTACAATGAGCAGTTCTTC. Translating gives CASSLVLAGYNEQFF.

The genes are TRBV12-3 or TRBV12-4 and TRBJ2-3; 8 bases map to TRBD1. The CDR3 has 15 residues. V trimming: 6 bases; J trimming: 4 bases; junction bases outside the gene matches: 9. In DNA, the CDR3 is TGTGCCAGCAGACACAGGGGGAAATCGCCAGATACGCAGTATTTT. Translation gives CASRHRGKSPDTQYF.